Following are 11 T cell receptor beta chains from one sample sequenced in a study of post-analysis software for immune sequencing data. Study-wide results and caveats: Patients showed TRBV5-6, TRBV5-1 and TRBV20-1 among roughly 5 TRBV segments more frequent than in controls.

These TCRs are of unknown antigen specificity. The library was made from cDNA and included unique molecular identifiers. MiXCR, applied by TCRdb to the PCR reads, yields one record per CDR3 protein. The table lists hundreds of thousands of distinct CDR3 sequences, roughly 45% of them singletons, with 12% in the top ten. Sequences were obtained from blood. Every receptor here comes from a girl aged 5 to 17 with multiple sclerosis.

This rearrangement joins TRBV29-1 to TRBJ2-1; tentatively, D is TRBD2 (5 bases). The CDR3 extends over 14 amino acids. Trimming took off 1 base at V and 5 bases at J, with 12 bases between the two ends. CDR1 and CDR2 from the germline V gene are SQVTM and ANQGSEA. In DNA, the CDR3 is TGCAGCGTTGAAGTCCGCGGACTTCACAATGAGCAGTTCTTC. It specifies CSVEVRGLHNEQFF.

The V and J genes are TRBV4-2 and TRBJ2-1; D uncertain. V lost 1 base and J lost 13, with 8 bases in between. CDR1 and CDR2 (germline): LGHNA, YNFKEQ. This CDR3 spans 11 amino acids. The DNA of the CDR3 is TGTGCCAGCAGCCAAGTAGGGAACCAGTTCTTC. It is translated as CASSQVGNQFF.

The rearrangement uses TRBV5-1 and TRBJ2-1; D unresolved. This CDR3 is built from 12 residues. CDR1 SGHRS and CDR2 YFSETQ come from the germline V gene. V was shortened by 4 bases and J by 8 bases, with 10 bases between the two germline ends. The CDR3 DNA follows: TGCGCCAGCAGCCTGGTAGAGTATGAGCAGTTCTTC. As protein: CASSLVEYEQFF.

The CDR3 sequence is CSASRATGGNQPQHF. The CDR3 DNA is TGCAGTGCTAGTAGGGCGACAGGTGGCAATCAGCCCCAGCATTTT. The chain carries TRBV20-1 and TRBJ1-5; perhaps TRBD1 as D (6 bases). Trimming removed 3 bases from V and 2 bases from J, with 14 bases in between. CDR1 and CDR2 (germline): DFQATT, SNEGSKA (reference sequence). This CDR3 contains 15 residues.

Many counts were recorded for this clonotype. The genes are TRBV7-3 and TRBJ2-1; D gene unclear. Germline CDR1 is SGHTA and CDR2 is FQGTGA. This CDR3 region has 13 residues. With 1 base removed from V and 5 bases from J, the gap between germline ends came to 6 bases. The CDR3 sequence is CASSLSIHNEQFF. CDR3 nucleotides: TGTGCCAGCAGCTTAAGTATACACAATGAGCAGTTCTTC.

The genes are TRBV27 and TRBJ2-3; 7 bases align to TRBD2. Germline V CDR1 and CDR2: MNHEY, SMNVEV (reference sequence). Germline trimming cut 7 bases from V and 4 bases from J; bases unmatched to any gene: 8. This CDR3 comprises 14 residues. CDR3 coding DNA: TGTGCCAGCAAGGTGACTAGCTACCCAGATACGCAGTATTTT. Residues: CASKVTSYPDTQYF.

The chain carries TRBV7-9 and TRBJ2-3; D gene uncertain. Germline-derived CDR1 and CDR2 are SEHNR and FQNEAQ (reference sequence). Trimming took 5 bases from V and 7 from J, leaving 13 bases between them. This CDR3 has 13 amino acids. The CDR3 here is CASSLSLVNTQYF. The CDR3 DNA sequence: TGTGCCAGCAGCCTTAGTCTGGTAAATACGCAGTATTTT.

The J gene is TRBJ2-1, the V gene TRBV27; D remains unclear. V lost 0 bases, J lost 2 bases, and 2 bases lay in between. The CDR3 runs to 13 residues. Germline assignment: CDR1 MNHEY and CDR2 SMNVEV (reference sequence). The DNA of the CDR3 is TGTGCCAGCAGTTTATCGACCTACAATGAGCAGTTCTTC. This sequence encodes CASSLSTYNEQFF.

V is TRBV25-1 and J is TRBJ1-1, with TRBD1 identical over 7 bases. The CDR3 loop spans 12 amino acids. The V gene's germline CDR1 is MGHDK and CDR2 SYGVNS. The V segment lost 8 bases and the J segment 3 bases; nucleotides outside the gene matches: 3. Here the CDR3 DNA reads TGTGCCAGCGGCGACAGGGACACTGAAGCTTTCTTT. This codes for CASGDRDTEAFF.

This chain uses TRBV27 with TRBJ1-5; D unresolved. The CDR3 is made up of 13 amino acids. Trimming took 5 bases from V and 7 from J, leaving 12 bases between them. Germline V gene data show CDR1 as MNHEY and CDR2 as SMNVEV (reference sequence). CDR3: CASSIRVEQPQHF. The CDR3 region has the DNA TGTGCCAGCAGTATTAGGGTTGAACAGCCCCAGCATTTT.

V gene TRBV5-1 combines with J gene TRBJ2-7, with a tentative D call TRBD1 (6 bases). Germline-derived CDR1 and CDR2 are SGHRS and YFSETQ. The CDR3 is made up of 16 amino acids. Trimming stripped 5 bases from V and 6 bases from J, with 24 bases between. CDR3 residues: CASRTGTFVTEGEQYF. In nucleotides, the CDR3 is TGCGCCAGCAGGACCGGGACATTCGTGACTGAGGGCGAGCAGTACTTC.